This T cell receptor (beta chain) derives from a study of blood T cell repertoires in COVID-19. Trimming at V came to 10 bases and at J to 3 bases, leaving 12 bases not matched to a gene. This CDR3 has 14 amino acids. CDR1 MRHNA and CDR2 SNTAGT come from the germline V gene. Libraries were prepared by immunoSEQ multiplex PCR; TCRdb keeps only in-frame clonotypes and omits some of them. The table lists 60,000 to 95,000 clones, under 95% of them singletons. This clone was observed once. This TCR was sampled from a human donor in a cohort sampled during active COVID-19. Sequencing input: peripheral blood. The chain uses TRBV6-4 and TRBJ2-7; 7 bases map to TRBD1. CDR3 in amino acids: CATTQGSPHYEQYF. The CDR3 DNA reads TGTGCCACCACACAGGGGTCCCCTCACTACGAGCAGTACTTC.